A single T cell receptor (beta chain) is shown here with its context. Its target is unknown. It was with 60 Vbeta and 13 Jbeta primers that the PCR ran. The method was immunoSEQ multiplex PCR; TCRdb's version includes in-frame clones alone and lacks a portion of them. This table has around 180,000 clones, approximately 80% appearing once. This sample is drawn from a study of cytomegalovirus exposure and HLA in healthy donors. Overall study findings and caveats: Reports state that TCR beta sequences accurately predicted most subjects' HLA-A and HLA-B alleles. Later analysis demonstrated an association between a missense DCLRE1C variant and TCR beta V- and J-gene trimming.

The origin of this receptor is a woman aged 45-60 years in good health and CMV-seronegative. The sequenced sample consisted of PBMCs.

Written as DNA, the CDR3 is TGTGCCAGCAGGAGGGACAGGGGGATGTGGGAGACCCAGTACTTC. This encodes CASRRDRGMWETQYF. The chain employs TRBV2 and TRBJ2-5, with 11 bases identical to TRBD1. The CDR3 is made up of 15 amino acids. CDR1 is SNHLY, CDR2 FYNNEI, per germline. The junction had 8 bases not matched to a gene; V was cut back by 6 bases and J by 5 bases.